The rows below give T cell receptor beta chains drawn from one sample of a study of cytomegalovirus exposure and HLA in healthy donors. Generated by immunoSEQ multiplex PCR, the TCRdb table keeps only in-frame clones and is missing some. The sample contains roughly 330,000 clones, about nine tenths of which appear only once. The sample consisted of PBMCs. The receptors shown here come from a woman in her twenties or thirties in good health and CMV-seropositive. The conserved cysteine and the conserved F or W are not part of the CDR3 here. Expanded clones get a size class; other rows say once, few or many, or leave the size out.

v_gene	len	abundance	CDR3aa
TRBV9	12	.	ASSVGSRVTEAF
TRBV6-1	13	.	ASSLTHRGVEKLF
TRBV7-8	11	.	ASSENSNQPQH
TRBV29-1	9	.	SVEVSDSRY
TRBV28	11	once	ASSSTGPQPQH
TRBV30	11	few	AWSGGVNTEAF
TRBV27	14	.	ASSLLLAGDYNEQF
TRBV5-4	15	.	ASSLGGKGLGYYGYT
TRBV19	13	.	ASSIGTGSSYEQY
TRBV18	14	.	ASSPINGATNEKLF
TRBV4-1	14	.	ASSLRLAVSTDTQY
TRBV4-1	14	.	ASSGEGGPNYNEQF
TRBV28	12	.	ASSLIDSQETQY
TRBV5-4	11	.	ASSSPGTGELF
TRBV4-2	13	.	ASSQDLGHSYEQY
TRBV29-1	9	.	SVRTRNEQF
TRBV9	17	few	ASSAPRDRNEGVRSPLH
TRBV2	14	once	ASSADITGSYNEQF
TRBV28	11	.	ASSLGQTYEQY
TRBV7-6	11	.	ASSPLTDYEQY
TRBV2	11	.	ASSVGGSGELF
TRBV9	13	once	ASSVEGVLAEKLF
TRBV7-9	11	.	ASSLQNTDTQY
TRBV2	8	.	ASSENEQF
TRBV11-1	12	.	ASSAPARGTEAF
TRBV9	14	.	ASSVGLSGSYNEQF
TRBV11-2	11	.	ASSVSVWYEQF
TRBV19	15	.	ASSIVPAGGQGNEQF
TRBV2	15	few	AGPRDRRAYVCYEQY
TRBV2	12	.	ASSEGTPGNTIY
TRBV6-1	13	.	ASSKLAGVQETQY
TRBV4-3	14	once	ASSQNDRGTNEKLF
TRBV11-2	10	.	ASSLSVSPLH
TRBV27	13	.	ASRWWGASQDTQY
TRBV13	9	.	ASSRSYEQY
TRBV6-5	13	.	ASRQDRGLTYEQY
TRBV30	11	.	AWSVVRGEKLF
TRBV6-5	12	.	ASSYGRYTGELF
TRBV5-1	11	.	ASSLGPNEKLF
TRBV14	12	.	ASSQQGSNYGYT
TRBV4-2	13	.	ASSQEPGGNYGYT
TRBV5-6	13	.	ASRLTRGLAYEQY
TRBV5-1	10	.	ASSFTSDEQY
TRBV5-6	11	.	ASSLGQNQPQH
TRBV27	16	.	ASSLTPRLDVYVGELF